This T cell receptor (beta chain) was recorded in a study of spatial heterogeneity in lung cancer. Time point: blood at routine non-recurrence follow-up after resection. Sequencing covered unsorted whole RNA taken from tumor, nontumor lung or frozen PBMC. TCRdb fed the 5' RACE reads into MiXCR, producing one record per CDR3 protein. The sample contains roughly 120,000 distinct CDR3 sequences, 12% of which appear only once. Between the trimmed V and J ends, which lost 5 bases and 1 base, there was a span of 8 bases. This CDR3 is built from 13 residues. Germline V gene data show CDR1 as SEHNR and CDR2 as FQNEAQ (reference sequence).

This specimen consisted of PBMCs, obtained at follow-up. The chain recombines TRBV7-9 with TRBJ1-1; TRBD1 might be the D (5 bases). This clonotype was obtained from a male donor with early-stage non-small cell lung cancer. The CDR3 region has the DNA TGTGCCAGCAGCCAGGGTACGAACACTGAAGCTTTCTTT. Translated: CASSQGTNTEAFF.